Following are 15 T cell receptor beta chains from one sample sequenced in a study of graft-versus-host responses after intestinal transplantation. Their antigens remain unidentified. Some clones are missing from TCRdb's copy, which holds only in-frame ones; the method was immunoSEQ multiplex PCR. The table has about 41,000 clones, approximately 95% seen once. The input for sequencing was unstimulated CD8+ T cells sorted from spleen or lymph node cells, taken before transplant. Receptor source: a human donor who was the organ donor for an intestinal transplant.

The chain employs TRBV13 and TRBJ2-1; possibly TRBD1 or TRBD2 for D (5 bases each). V was pared by 5 bases and J by 9 bases, with 8 bases between. The CDR3 consists of 11 residues. Germline V gives CDR1 PRHDT, CDR2 FYEKMQ (reference sequence). Here the CDR3 DNA reads TGTGCCAGCAGCGGGGGAGTTGAGCAGTTCTTC. Protein: CASSGGVEQFF.

This clone was recorded only once. V usage is TRBV7-9 and J usage is TRBJ1-6; TRBD1 might be the D (5 bases). The CDR3 contains 16 residues. With 4 bases removed from V and 0 bases from J, the gap between germline ends came to 10 bases. The germline CDR1 and CDR2 sequences are SEHNR and FQNEAQ (reference sequence). As DNA, the CDR3 is TGTGCCAGCAGCTCGGGACGGAGCTCCTATAATTCACCCCTCCACTTT. It is translated as CASSSGRSSYNSPLHF.

The table lists this clone with a count of one. This sequence joins TRBV7-9 and TRBJ1-2; D gene unclear. The CDR3 totals 16 residues. Per germline, CDR1 SEHNR and CDR2 FQNEAQ (reference sequence). V shed 5 bases and J shed 0 bases, with 16 bases lying between them. This chain's CDR3 is CASSATSNSPNYGYTF. DNA for the CDR3: TGTGCCAGCAGCGCCACCTCAAACAGCCCTAACTATGGCTACACCTTC.

The chain uses TRBV4-1 and TRBJ2-7, with 8 bases matching TRBD1. J lost 6 bases, V lost 2 bases, and 3 bases had no gene match. This CDR3 is 13 amino acids long. Germline CDR1 and CDR2: MGHRA and YSYEKL. This CDR3 reads CASSQPGQGEQYF. The CDR3 nucleotides are TGCGCCAGCAGCCAACCCGGACAGGGCGAGCAGTACTTC.

This chain joins TRBV7-3 and TRBJ1-5; D remains unclear. Germline assignment: CDR1 SGHTA and CDR2 FQGTGA. This CDR3 has 17 residues. V shed 5 bases and J shed 0 bases, with 17 bases lying between them. The CDR3 region has the DNA TGTGCCAGCAGCCCCATCCGGGGAGCAGTTAGCAATCAGCCCCAGCATTTT. It encodes CASSPIRGAVSNQPQHF. The full variable domain, completed using reference TRBV7-3 and TRBJ1-5, is GAGVSQTPSNKVTEKGKYVELRCDPISGHTALYWYRQSLGQGPEFLIYFQGTGAADDSGLPNDRFFAVRPEGSVSTLKIQRTERGDSAVYLCASSPIRGAVSNQPQHFGDGTRLSIL.

This clone has a single count. The J gene is TRBJ2-2, the V gene TRBV30; no clear D gene. The V and J ends lost 5 bases and 2 bases respectively, with 9 bases between them. The CDR3 totals 13 residues. Germline assignment: CDR1 GTSNPN and CDR2 SVGIG (reference sequence). The CDR3 region is CAWVLVNTGELFF. In nucleotides, the CDR3 is TGTGCCTGGGTCTTAGTTAACACCGGGGAGCTGTTTTTT.

The chain links TRBV29-1 to TRBJ2-7; perhaps TRBD1 as D (6 bases). Deletions cut 7 bases from V and 4 bases from J, with 14 bases between. The CDR3 contains 12 residues. Germline values: CDR1 SQVTM, CDR2 ANQGSEA. The CDR3 sequence: CSGGTTFYEQYF. Here the CDR3 DNA reads TGCAGCGGAGGGACAACTTTTTACGAGCAGTACTTC.

As for this clone: The sample contains more than one DNA sequence encoding this CDR3. This rearrangement joins TRBV18 to TRBJ2-1; D may be TRBD2 (6 bases). Deletions cut 0 bases from V and 9 bases from J, with 9 bases between. CDR3 length: 13 amino acids. Germline V gene sequence: CDR1 KGHSH, CDR2 LQKENI. The CDR3: CASSPPSGAEQFF. DNA for the CDR3: TGTGCCAGCTCACCACCTTCGGGAGCTGAGCAGTTCTTC.

Concerning this clone itself: Other DNA sequences in the same sample also yield this CDR3. V and J are TRBV7-8 and TRBJ2-3, with a possible D match to TRBD2 (5 bases). Trimming cost V 1 base and J 4 bases, with 9 bases left between them. Per germline, CDR1 SGHVS and CDR2 FQNEAQ. This CDR3 comprises 14 residues. The CDR3 protein is CASSLELVPDTQYF. The DNA for the CDR3 is TGTGCCAGCAGCTTAGAACTAGTCCCAGATACGCAGTATTTT.

V gene TRBV5-4 combines with J gene TRBJ2-5; no firm D call. Germline values: CDR1 SGHNT, CDR2 YYREEE (reference sequence). The V end was cut by 7 bases, the J end by 3 bases, with 13 bases between. This CDR3 region has 13 residues. The CDR3 spells CASGSELKETQYF. DNA for the CDR3: TGTGCCAGCGGAAGCGAGCTTAAAGAGACCCAGTACTTC.

Comment on this clone: Other nucleotide sequences from this sample produce the same CDR3. The CDR3 sequence: CASSFSLAAYEQYF. CDR3 nucleotides: TGTGCCAGCAGCTTTTCCCTTGCGGCTTACGAGCAGTACTTC. This chain joins TRBV13 and TRBJ2-7; D is uncertain. The length of the CDR3 is 14 residues. Trimming removed 3 bases at V and 4 bases at J, with 13 bases between. Germline V gives CDR1 PRHDT, CDR2 FYEKMQ (reference sequence).

This rearrangement joins TRBV5-6 to TRBJ2-3; TRBD2 agrees at 9 bases. This CDR3 comprises 15 residues. Losses at the gene ends were 0 bases for V and 4 bases for J; bases not matched to a gene: 3. Germline V gives CDR1 SGHDT, CDR2 YYEEEE. CDR3 in amino acids: CASSLGGLAPDTQYF. The CDR3 DNA reads as TGTGCCAGCAGCTTGGGGGGACTAGCTCCAGATACGCAGTATTTT.

This rearrangement joins TRBV11-2 to TRBJ2-5, with D perhaps TRBD1 or TRBD2 (6 bases each). V was clipped by 1 base and J by 0 bases, with 15 bases between them. In germline, CDR1 is SGHAT, CDR2 FQNNGV. The CDR3 has 17 residues. The CDR3 DNA reads TGTGCCAGCAGCTTAGTTTCTGCGGGACACTACCAAGAGACCCAGTACTTC. It specifies CASSLVSAGHYQETQYF.

This chain joins TRBV6-5 and TRBJ1-1, with 7 bases that match TRBD1. The trim removed 2 bases at V and 0 bases at J, leaving 6 bases unmatched. This CDR3 is built from 16 residues. The germline gives CDR1 MNHEY, CDR2 SVGAGI. The chain's CDR3 is CASSYDRDVMNTEAFF. The DNA of the CDR3 is TGTGCCAGCAGTTACGACAGGGATGTTATGAACACTGAAGCTTTCTTT.

The chain carries TRBV6-6 and TRBJ2-5, with D unresolved. Germline values: CDR1 MNHNY, CDR2 SVGAGI (reference sequence). The CDR3 runs 13 residues. V gave up 8 bases and J gave up 1 base, with 11 bases separating them. As DNA, the CDR3 is TGTGCCAGCCTCCCAATCCCCCAAGAGACCCAGTACTTC. Encoded protein: CASLPIPQETQYF.